One T cell receptor beta chain is described in this entry. Its antigen is undetermined. The record originates from a study of radiotherapy plus CTLA-4 blockade in lung cancer. Study-wide results and limits: In blood, tumor-derived TCR clones expanded after radiotherapy plus ipilimumab.

The assay was immunoSEQ multiplex PCR, and TCRdb's table has in-frame clones only and misses some. The sample holds tens of thousands of clones, around 69% seen once. Germline-derived CDR1 and CDR2 are GTSNPN and SVGIG (reference sequence). The V end lost 1 base, the J end lost 6 bases, and 10 bases lay between the germline ends. The CDR3 runs 13 residues. This sequence joins TRBV30 and TRBJ2-4; tentative D call: TRBD1 (6 bases). Source: peripheral blood, taken from a patient treated with radiotherapy plus ipilimumab. The clonotype was recovered from a human donor with non-small cell lung cancer who had stable disease on radiotherapy plus ipilimumab. CDR3 nucleotide sequence: TGTGCCTGGAGTGCAGGGGAGATAAACATTCAGTACTTC. This codes for CAWSAGEINIQYF.